The 16 T cell receptor beta chains presented below share a single source sample, sequenced in a study of blood T cell repertoires in COVID-19. Some clones are missing from TCRdb's copy, which holds only in-frame ones; the method was immunoSEQ multiplex PCR. There are about 49,000 clones in the sample; 80% to 95% occur only once, and about 1% lies in the top ten. The sample was peripheral blood. The receptor set was obtained from a man in his 60s with COVID-19, enrolled during active disease.

The genes are TRBV9 and TRBJ2-1; D is perhaps TRBD2 (5 bases). Germline-derived CDR1 and CDR2 are SGDLS and YYNGEE. This CDR3 has 13 amino acids. V dropped 0 bases and J dropped 6 bases, with 7 bases sitting between them. This CDR3 reads CASSVGTSNEQFF. The CDR3 DNA is TGTGCCAGCAGCGTAGGGACTTCCAATGAGCAGTTCTTC.

The chain couples TRBV19 to TRBJ1-1; 8 nucleotides agree with TRBD1. V lost 5 bases to trimming and J lost 0 bases; unmatched junction nucleotides: 14. The CDR3 runs to 18 residues. Germline V gene data show CDR1 as LNHDA and CDR2 as SQIVND (reference sequence). CDR3 nucleotide sequence: TGTGCCAGTAGTTACCCCACCGGGACAGGAGGTCTGAACACTGAAGCTTTCTTT. Amino acid sequence: CASSYPTGTGGLNTEAFF. Variable domain in full (rest from reference TRBV19 and TRBJ1-1): DGGITQSPKYLFRKEGQNVTLSCEQNLNHDAMYWYRQDPGQGLRLIYYSQIVNDFQKGDIAEGYSVSREKKESFPLTVTSAQKNPTAFYLCASSYPTGTGGLNTEAFFGQGTRLTVV.

This clone was seen a single time. The rearrangement uses TRBV7-3 and TRBJ2-2, with D tentatively TRBD2 (6 bases). The CDR3 consists of 15 residues. CDR1 is SGHTA, CDR2 FQGTGA, per germline. V lost 3 bases to trimming and J lost 4 bases, with 12 bases between them. The DNA of the CDR3 is TGTGCCAGCAGCTTTGGGACTGGTACCACCGGGGAGCTGTTTTTT. Translating gives CASSFGTGTTGELFF.

The V gene is TRBV4-2, the J gene TRBJ2-2; D is undetermined. CDR3 length: 13 amino acids. Germline loops: CDR1 LGHNA, CDR2 YNFKEQ. With 0 bases removed from V and 9 bases from J, the gap between germline ends came to 8 bases. CDR3 region: CASSQDMNRELFF. CDR3 sequence (DNA): TGTGCCAGCAGCCAAGATATGAACAGGGAGCTGTTTTTT.

The rearrangement links TRBV6-5 to TRBJ2-1; 9 bases are shared with TRBD1. Losses at the gene ends were 7 bases for V and 8 bases for J; bases not matched to a gene: 12. CDR1 and CDR2 (germline): MNHEY, SVGAGI. The CDR3 has 15 residues. The CDR3 sequence is CASIKAGTGNDEQFF. The CDR3, as DNA: TGTGCCAGCATAAAAGCCGGGACAGGGAATGATGAGCAGTTCTTC.

In this sample, this clone turned up once. CDR3 DNA: TGTGCCAGCAGCCAAGATCAGGGAATGGTCTACGAGCAGTACTTC. Protein sequence: CASSQDQGMVYEQYF. The V and J genes are TRBV3-1 (or the pseudogene TRBV3-2) and TRBJ2-7, with D possibly matching TRBD1 (5 bases). The V gene's germline CDR1 is LGHDT and CDR2 YNNKEL (reference sequence). The CDR3 spans 15 residues. Trimming pared 0 bases from V and 3 bases from J, leaving 12 bases between.

The genes are TRBV12-3 or TRBV12-4 and TRBJ2-7; D is unclear. The CDR3 covers 11 residues. Trimming cost V 8 bases and J 3 bases, with 8 bases left between them. CDR3 in amino acids: CASGLFYEQYF. The CDR3 DNA is TGTGCCAGCGGGCTATTCTACGAGCAGTACTTC.

The V gene is TRBV5-1, the J gene TRBJ1-1; TRBD1 matches at 10 bases. Germline trimming cut 3 bases from V and 0 bases from J; bases unmatched to any gene: 5. This CDR3 has 16 residues. Looked up from germline, CDR1 is SGHRS and CDR2 is YFSETQ. The CDR3 DNA is TGCGCCAGCAGCTCGACAGGGGGCCGAATGAACACTGAAGCTTTCTTT. This sequence encodes CASSSTGGRMNTEAFF.

This chain links TRBV19 with TRBJ2-5, with D possibly TRBD1 on 7 matching bases. Germline CDR1 is LNHDA and CDR2 is SQIVND (reference sequence). The CDR3 spans 16 residues. The V and J ends lost 4 bases and 5 bases respectively, with 20 bases between them. DNA for the CDR3: TGTGCCAGTAGTAGGACAGGCCCCGGGAGTGGGGAGACCCAGTACTTC. Protein sequence: CASSRTGPGSGETQYF.

In its sample, this clone was seen once. The CDR3 is CASSPRQGASLNEQFF. The CDR3 DNA follows: TGTGCCAGCAGCCCACGACAGGGGGCGAGCCTCAATGAGCAGTTCTTC. The chain joins TRBV7-3 to TRBJ2-1; 10 positions match TRBD1. The CDR3 length is 16 residues. The germline V gene encodes CDR1 SGHTA and CDR2 FQGTGA. V lost 5 bases to trimming and J lost 6 bases; unmatched junction nucleotides: 10.

The DNA of the CDR3 is TGTGCCAGCACCCCCCAGAAGAGTGGCGGCTATGGCTACACCTTC. Protein: CASTPQKSGGYGYTF. The gene calls are TRBV6-5 and TRBJ1-2; D unclear. The germline V gene encodes CDR1 MNHEY and CDR2 SVGAGI. CDR3 length: 15 residues. Between the trimmed V and J ends, which lost 7 bases and 4 bases, there was a span of 19 bases.

This clone was detected once. The rearrangement links TRBV19 to TRBJ1-4; D not certain. Germline CDR1 LNHDA, CDR2 SQIVND (reference sequence). V was clipped by 7 bases and J by 0 bases, with 9 bases between them. The CDR3 extends over 14 amino acids. The CDR3, as DNA: TGTGCCAGTAAGCTGGGCTCAACTAATGAAAAACTGTTTTTT. Protein sequence: CASKLGSTNEKLFF. Drawing the rest from reference TRBV19 and TRBJ1-4, the complete variable domain is DGGITQSPKYLFRKEGQNVTLSCEQNLNHDAMYWYRQDPGQGLRLIYYSQIVNDFQKGDIAEGYSVSREKKESFPLTVTSAQKNPTAFYLCASKLGSTNEKLFFGSGTQLSVL.

The chain combines TRBV19 with TRBJ2-5; 13 bases match TRBD2. The trim removed 4 bases at V and 2 bases at J, leaving 4 bases unmatched. Germline CDR1 LNHDA, CDR2 SQIVND (reference sequence). The CDR3 covers 16 residues. CDR3 residues: CASSRRTSGSQETQYF. In DNA, the CDR3 is TGTGCCAGTAGTAGACGGACTAGCGGGAGTCAAGAGACCCAGTACTTC.

J is TRBJ2-7 and V is TRBV10-3, with D perhaps matching TRBD1 (6 bases). The CDR3 covers 12 residues. Per the germline V gene, CDR1 is ENHRY and CDR2 is SYGVKD. V was clipped by 6 bases and J by 7 bases, with 13 bases between them. The CDR3 coding sequence is TGTGCCATCAGCCAGGGGCGGAAAGAGCAGTACTTC. It translates to CAISQGRKEQYF.

The rearrangement joins TRBV2 to TRBJ1-2; a possible D gene is TRBD1 (6 bases). CDR1 and CDR2 (germline): SNHLY, FYNNEI. V lost 3 bases and J lost 2, with 10 bases in between. The CDR3 totals 14 residues. The DNA of the CDR3 is TGTGCCAGCAGTGAGGGGGCAGAGAACTATGGCTACACCTTC. The encoded protein is CASSEGAENYGYTF.

The CDR3 region is CATSDLVPGLVNIQYF. CDR3 nucleotides: TGTGCCACCAGTGATTTGGTCCCAGGTCTGGTGAACATTCAGTACTTC. The V gene is TRBV24-1, the J gene TRBJ2-4; D is undetermined. Germline lookup yields CDR1 KGHDR and CDR2 SFDVKD. Trimming took off 0 bases at V and 7 bases at J, with 15 bases between the two ends. The CDR3 runs to 16 residues.